This T cell receptor beta chain comes out of a study of breast tumors, draining lymph nodes, adjacent tissues (dated by TCRdb to 2016 to 2017). Background for the entire study: The study compared TCR beta repertoires across tumor, adjacent nontumor tissue and axillary lymph nodes from breast cancer patients. The study aimed to assess the relationships and possible T-cell exchange between tumor, surrounding tissue and draining lymph node repertoires in human breast cancer. The investigation overall reported the following: The study presented the conclusion that tumor T cells originate in lymph nodes as consistent with a hypothesis, not as something directly demonstrated. Tumor and nontumor tissue repertoires were significantly more similar in luminal-like than in basal-like breast cancer. The data were considered consistent with most tumor T cells being derived from the lymph node and subsequently expanding within tumor tissue. Tumor T-cell repertoires showed less diversity than lymph node repertoires and more diversity than nontumor tissue repertoires, and tumor T-cell repertoires showed preferential V and J gene usage.

TCRdb records Illumina HiSeq 2000 as the sequencer. Multiplex PCR amplification was used to build the TCR beta chain libraries. The amplified TCR beta chain products were analyzed by high-throughput sequencing. TCRdb reprocessing: public reads trimmed at Q25 with fastp, clones called with MiXCR, in-frame beta chains kept. Rows with a matching CDR3 protein are joined into one entry that keeps the most common DNA and genes. A total of about 220,000 distinct CDR3 sequences appear in this sample, 30% to 35% of them only once. The ten top clones hold 3% to 4% of the sample. This clonotype was recorded many times. Its antigen is unknown. No base qualities exist here, and no much larger clone lies one base off it. Lymph node samples came from the axillary draining lymph nodes of breast cancer patients. V and J are trimmed by 4 bases and 9 bases, and the gene matches miss 9 bases of the junction. Taken from cysteine to phenylalanine, the CDR3 has 15 residues. Only CDR3 DNA is held: 45 bases, read in frame from base 1.

The sequence links TRBV12-3 or TRBV12-4 to TRBJ2-1, with 10 bases matching TRBD2. The sequence came from a female donor with breast cancer. Some clones in this sample may be carry-over from other donors' samples. The sample taken for sequencing was axillary lymph node tissue. The sequenced DNA: TGTGCCAGCAGTTCGCGGACTAGCGGCCTGTCTGAGCAGTTCTTC. Its amino acids are CASSSRTSGLSEQFF.